This T cell receptor beta chain was sequenced during a study of cytomegalovirus exposure and HLA in healthy donors (dated by TCRdb to the late 2010s). Broadly, across the study: An earlier analysis of some 620 of the donors reported around 280 Gb of sequence data and about 120 million unique TCR beta sequences obtained from 150 million to 200 million T cells. About 300 gigabases of sequencing data and around 85 million unique TCR sequences made up an early release that covered several hundred HLA-typed donors. The genetic ancestry cluster associated with self-reported Caucasian donors included about 81% of the 350 to 500 genotyped donors. The study was designed to test whether signatures of past pathogen exposure could be identified by cataloging public T cell receptors. The study used immunosequencing to profile the T cell repertoires of some 600 subjects and linked those repertoires to cytomegalovirus serostatus. A separate validation cohort of 100 to 150 different subjects was used in addition to the roughly 700-subject first cohort. To predict cytomegalovirus infection status, the study combined high-throughput TCR immunosequencing, statistical association of individual TCRs with disease status, and machine learning. A later analysis re-examined previously published TCR beta repertoires from over 500 donors and added high-resolution HLA genotyping to investigate patterns of TCR occurrence. In the later analysis, no new phenotypic data were used to find candidate immune exposures; instead, reliance was placed on TCR beta sequences and their occurrence across donors. An earlier analysis of fewer than 700 of the donors applied high-throughput TCR beta sequencing to assess whether each TCR beta V gene segment acted as functional or pseudogenic. Donor age, sex, ethnicity and CMV serostatus were compiled alongside the repertoire data. Genome-wide SNP genotypes for about 55% of the roughly 670 donors were used in a later genetic analysis, which treated that subset as a discovery cohort. All discovery cohort repertoires had been generated using a single sequencing platform. HLA typing included class I and class II loci at four-digit resolution. The number of typed donors differed by locus: roughly 620-640 for A, B, C, DRB1 and DQB1; some 500 for DQA1; approximately 600 for DPA1; and around 490 for DPB1. Because of strong linkage in the cohort, five DR-DQ haplotypes were treated as single units for association and clustering. Among roughly 400 genotyped donors of the cohort, an average of about 240,000 unique TCR beta nucleotide sequences were sequenced per donor, around 20% of them non-productive.

Receptor amplification or capture employed the immunoSEQ multiplex PCR assay. For the multiplex PCR, a mixture combining 60 forward primers for TCR Vbeta segments and 13 reverse primers for TCR Jbeta segments was used. A multiplex PCR assay on genomic DNA amplified the CDR3 region of rearranged TCR beta genes. Amplified TCR beta libraries were sequenced as 87-base-pair reads on the Illumina HiSeq System. From the authors' description of their analysis: A later analysis counted about 80 million unique TCR beta chains across the 666 repertoires, and 9 million to 14 million of these chains were shared by at least two donors. Raw reads were error-corrected and collapsed into unique sequences by a nearest-neighbor algorithm in which closely related sequences were merged to remove PCR and sequencing errors. V, D and J gene segments were assigned by aligning CDR3 sequences to IMGT reference sequences. For a sequence to be retained, a match of at least six nucleotides to both a V gene segment and a J gene segment was required. Rearrangements were classified as productive when the CDR3 lacked stop codons and remained in frame with V and J, and all other rearrangements were classified as non-productive. Following IMGT convention, CDR3 was defined as the stretch from the second conserved V-encoded cysteine up to the conserved J-encoded phenylalanine. Sequences without an unambiguous match to a single V gene segment were excluded from the earlier analysis of about 630 of the donors. In an earlier analysis of several hundred of the donors, V segments were called functional above 56.7% productive rearrangements and were called segregating when the between-donor standard deviation exceeded 5%. A statistical classification framework was built to diagnose cytomegalovirus status from the catalog of TCR beta chain sequences. In a later analysis, V and J genes were assigned by comparing TCR nucleotide sequences against IMGT/GENE-DB human TR gene sequences. Using the TCRdist pipeline, a later analysis assigned CDR3 sequences along with most-parsimonious VDJ recombination scenarios. In a later analysis, each TCR beta chain was defined by its CDR3 amino acid sequence together with its V-gene family, and reads lacking a unique V-gene family were excluded. To address suspected cross-contamination and a sequencing artifact, a later analysis removed approximately 600 highly shared, low-generation-probability nucleotide sequences. In a later analysis, a clonal expansion index for each public chain was calculated from normalized within-repertoire ranks of inferred template counts. A later analysis computed generation probabilities with a VDJ recombination model fitted to out-of-frame rearrangements, and checked the results against IGoR. Hypergeometric tests were used in a later analysis to score TCR-TCR, TCR-HLA and TCR-CMV co-occurrence, with a repertoire-size bias correction applied to the TCR pairs. In a later analysis, false discovery rates were estimated by permuting HLA or CMV assignments 20 times. In a later analysis, co-occurring TCRs were grouped using DBSCAN, and TCRdist sequence similarity was added for clustering within HLA-allele-positive subsets. For co-occurrence clustering, repertoires with fewer than 30,000 or more than 120,000 public chains were excluded, along with a handful of repertoires with anomalous nucleotide sharing. The table was pulled from immuneACCESS by TCRdb, which kept in-frame rearrangements only. Such tables lose some clones; where checked, under half of the loss comes from unresolved V genes, and the rest has no known cause. D and trimming were read from the DNA, whereas the V and J calls and clone size are those reported in that table. The sample yields about 120,000 clones; 60% to 85% were counted once. Together, the top ten hold 2.5% to 3.5% of the sample.

The paper's findings and limits, for the study overall: In an earlier analysis of more than 500 of the donors, most TCR beta V segments appeared in productive rearrangements about 90% or about 30% of the time, broadly matching IMGT annotations. The classifier was reported to diagnose cytomegalovirus status with high specificity and sensitivity in both the original cohort and the validation cohort. Across donors, most TCR sequences were observed very rarely, whereas some public TCRs were present in many individuals. Presence/absence analyses assumed roughly uniform sequencing depth across donors, an assumption that may not hold. About 17 rarely observed V segments, including chromosome 9 orphons, were excluded from the earlier analysis of just under 600 of the donors because counts were too low. In vitro tests confirmed that a few of the cytomegalovirus-associated TCR beta chains recognize cytomegalovirus antigens. Several of the top co-occurrence clusters appeared to be linked to parvovirus B19, influenza, CMV and Epstein-Barr virus, according to a later analysis. This cohort had only TCR beta chains sequenced, and the lack of alpha or paired-chain data limited which features could be detected. According to a later analysis, TCR association rates differed among HLA loci, with DRB1 alleles showing the most associated TCRs and HLA-C alleles showing the fewest. The sequencing pipeline was judged likely to have produced a cluster of highly shared sequence variants as a technical artifact. Some IMGT-functional V segments, including TRBV6-2 and TRBV6-3, could not be told apart with the 87-base-pair reads, so those segments were excluded. A further reported finding was that TCR beta sequences accurately predicted the HLA-A and HLA-B alleles for most subjects in the first cohort. In a later genetic analysis, a missense DCLRE1C variant was associated with V-gene and J-gene trimming of TCR beta chains, and the association was replicated in an independent cohort. In a later analysis, 16,951 TCR beta sequences were associated with specific HLA alleles at a false discovery rate of 0.05. Correlated functional status among segregating V segments might be attributable to linkage disequilibrium, but an unknown experimental factor could not be ruled out. Assigning TCR associations to individual alleles was difficult when HLA alleles, especially DR and DQ, strongly co-occurred. According to a later analysis, most CMV-associated TCR beta chains appeared to be HLA-restricted, and the HLA associations seemed to be driven largely by CMV exposure. In a later analysis, HLA-associated TCR beta chains were found to be more clonally expanded and to have lower generation probabilities than equally common non-associated chains. The authors suggested that the approach could potentially be generalized to other disease states and immunological phenotypes. Because HLA typing was unavailable for some donors at each locus, only the typed subset was used in association tests. According to a later genetic analysis, donors in an Asian-associated ancestry cluster had fewer N-insertions in productive TCRs than the approximately 670-donor mean. Immune exposure information for the cohort was limited to CMV serostatus. The study listed over 150 TCR beta chains as associated with cytomegalovirus.

As encoded in the germline V gene, CDR1 is LGHNA while CDR2 is YSLEER. Relative to germline, V is missing 3 bases and J is missing 7 bases, with 4 bases of the junction outside any gene match. Reading from cysteine to phenylalanine, the CDR3 counts 13 amino acids. Left in the record is the CDR3 DNA by itself, 39 bases read in frame from the first base. The cohort was made up of 650 to 700 healthy bone marrow donors. All cohort members were sampled while nominally healthy, although unrecorded immune exposures were likely present. The donor was CMV seropositive and was included in the group of approximately 310 seropositive cohort members. A peripheral blood sample was collected from each donor, and TCR beta sequencing was performed on peripheral blood mononuclear cells. The Qiagen DNeasy Blood Extraction Kit was used to extract genomic DNA from the blood cell samples. Note on this clone: Its antigen is unknown. No base quality information exists; no much larger clone differs at one position.

The TCR comes from a middle-aged woman in good health and CMV-seropositive. The material sequenced was PBMCs. The rearranged segments are TRBV4-3 and TRBJ1-2, and 8 bases in between align with TRBD1. The CDR3 loop reads CASSHGQGGGYTF. The nucleotides read TGCGCCAGCAGCCATGGACAGGGAGGTGGCTACACCTTC.